The 32 T cell receptor beta chains reported below all come from one sample, sequenced in a study of regulatory T cells in long-lasting Graves disease. Combining iRepertoire HTBI primers with Arm-PCR of CDR3 regions, the authors built TCR beta libraries. From the multiplex PCR reads, TCRdb called clonotypes with MiXCR, one entry per CDR3 protein. The data show some 370,000 distinct CDR3 sequences, with 12% seen just once and approximately 20% held by the top ten. Time point denoted: newly diagnosed GD, antithyroid drugs for less than 3 months. PBMC-derived RNA was used for the TCR library. These data were also filed under a second study, of T cells in Graves' hyperthyroidism and ophthalmopathy.

Material: peripheral blood mononuclear cells (PBMCs), obtained at new diagnosis, from a patient treated with antithyroid drugs. These receptors came from a woman under 30 with Graves disease.

This clonotype turned up a few times. A read error may explain this, as a much larger clone is one base away. The V and J genes are TRBV2 and TRBJ2-1; no clear D gene. The CDR3 length is 10 residues. Per germline, CDR1 SNHLY and CDR2 FYNNEI. CDR3 in amino acids: CVTQRVEQFF. The CDR3 DNA follows: TGTGTCACCCAAAGGGTTGAGCAGTTCTTC.

There are many counts of this clonotype. The V call is TRBV6-1, the J call TRBJ1-1; the D is unclear. The CDR3 sequence is 17 residues long. V was pared by 1 base and J by 4 bases, with 19 bases between. Germline CDR1 is MNHNS and CDR2 is SASEGT. CDR3 sequence: CASSEEPGYGWVTEAFF. The CDR3 nucleotides read TGTGCCAGCAGTGAAGAGCCCGGATACGGTTGGGTCACTGAAGCTTTCTTT.

This clonotype turned up a few times. The chain combines TRBV6-9 with TRBJ2-3, with D unclear. The ends were cut back, 3 bases at V and 1 base at J, with 14 bases in the middle. CDR3 length equals 16 residues. CDR1 is MNHGY, CDR2 SVAAGI, per germline. Here the CDR3 DNA reads TGTGCCAGCAGTTACCGGCGCTCGGTAGGCACAGATACGCAGTATTTT. Its protein is CASSYRRSVGTDTQYF.

Worth noting for this clonotype: A far larger clone is one nucleotide away, so this likely arose from a read error. DNA for the CDR3: TGTGCCAGCAGCTTGGACAGACGCACAGATACGCAGTATTTT. Encoded protein: CASSLDRRTDTQYF. V gene TRBV11-2 combines with J gene TRBJ2-3; D possibly corresponds to TRBD1 (6 bases). The germline V and J ends were trimmed by 3 bases and 1 base, with 8 bases remaining between them. Per germline, CDR1 SGHAT and CDR2 FQNNGV. The CDR3 loop spans 14 amino acids.

This clonotype showed up many times. The chain has TRBV6-1 and TRBJ2-7; possible D gene TRBD2, 5 bases. The V and J ends lost 6 bases and 1 base respectively, with 13 bases between them. This CDR3 is 14 amino acids long. Germline CDR1 and CDR2: MNHNS and SASEGT. The CDR3 nucleotides read TGTGCCAGCAGGCCCTATACTAGTTCCTACGAGCAGTACTTC. Its protein is CASRPYTSSYEQYF.

This clonotype was seen at least ten times. The rearrangement joins TRBV20-1 to TRBJ2-1, with 8 bases fitting TRBD1. V trimming: 7 bases; J trimming: 15 bases; junction bases outside the gene matches: 11. Germline V lookup: CDR1 DFQATT, CDR2 SNEGSKA (reference sequence). The CDR3 runs to 11 residues. CDR3: CSVELQGAWFF. CDR3 coding DNA: TGCAGTGTTGAATTGCAGGGGGCATGGTTCTTC.

The table lists this clonotype with many counts. The rearrangement links TRBV28 to TRBJ1-1; D remains ambiguous. This CDR3 region has 14 residues. Germline CDR1 reads MDHEN; CDR2 reads SYDVKM. V was clipped by 1 base and J by 3 bases, with 9 bases between them. The CDR3 is CASSLLEGYTEAFF. The CDR3 DNA is TGTGCCAGCAGTTTATTGGAGGGTTACACTGAAGCTTTCTTT.

CDR3: CASSPGQGALREQYF. CDR3 DNA: TGTGCCAGTAGTCCCGGACAGGGGGCGCTGAGGGAGCAGTACTTC. The J gene is TRBJ2-7, the V gene TRBV19; TRBD1 matches at 11 bases. V was pared by 5 bases and J by 7 bases, with 10 bases of the junction left unmatched. This CDR3 has 15 residues. Per germline, CDR1 LNHDA and CDR2 SQIVND (reference sequence). Full variable domain (remainder filled in from reference TRBV19 and TRBJ2-7): DGGITQSPKYLFRKEGQNVTLSCEQNLNHDAMYWYRQDPGQGLRLIYYSQIVNDFQKGDIAEGYSVSREKKESFPLTVTSAQKNPTAFYLCASSPGQGALREQYFGPGTRLTVT.

The sample holds many counts of this clonotype. The chain recombines TRBV7-2 with TRBJ1-6; D is undetermined. CDR3 length equals 13 residues. V was trimmed by 5 bases and J by 8 bases, leaving 10 bases between them. The germline V gene has CDR1 SGHTA and CDR2 FQGNSA. The CDR3 DNA reads TGTGCCAGCAGCGGAGAGATGTATTCACCCCTCCACTTT. Protein product: CASSGEMYSPLHF.

In its sample, this clonotype was seen many times. The V and J genes are TRBV27 and TRBJ2-2; D remains ambiguous. The V gene lost 8 bases and the J gene lost 3 bases, with 13 bases spanning the gap. The germline V gene has CDR1 MNHEY and CDR2 SMNVEV (reference sequence). The CDR3 spans 14 residues. The CDR3 spells CASGTWTDTGELFF. In nucleotides, the CDR3 is TGTGCCAGCGGAACCTGGACGGACACCGGGGAGCTGTTTTTT.

This clonotype was observed at least ten times. The chain links TRBV20-1 to TRBJ1-1; the match to TRBD1 covers 11 bases. V lost 4 bases, J lost 3 bases, and 10 bases stayed unmatched. The CDR3 is 16 amino acids. Germline V gene lookup returns CDR1 DFQATT and CDR2 SNEGSKA (reference sequence). CDR3 sequence: CSATGQGAGRDTEAFF. CDR3 coding DNA: TGCAGTGCTACCGGACAGGGGGCAGGCAGGGACACTGAAGCTTTCTTT.

This clonotype was observed many times. The gene calls are TRBV7-9 and TRBJ1-1, with 7 bases aligning to TRBD1. CDR3 length: 16 amino acids. V lost 5 bases and J lost 1; bases outside the gene matches: 10. Per germline, CDR1 SEHNR and CDR2 FQNEAQ (reference sequence). The CDR3 spells CASSLWVGQPNTEAFF. The CDR3 DNA reads as TGTGCCAGCAGCCTCTGGGTGGGACAGCCGAACACTGAAGCTTTCTTT.

This clonotype was seen ten or more times. This chain joins TRBV7-6 and TRBJ2-2, with D perhaps being TRBD1 or TRBD2 (5 bases each). The V end was cut by 2 bases, the J end by 2 bases, with 12 bases between. Germline lookup yields CDR1 SGHVS and CDR2 FNYEAQ. The CDR3 spans 16 residues. CDR3 bases: TGTGCCAGCAGCTTATTTAGGGGACCTAACACCGGGGAGCTGTTTTTT. It specifies CASSLFRGPNTGELFF.

With respect to this clonotype: It may be a read error: a sequence one base away is much more abundant. This sequence joins TRBV3-1 and TRBJ1-2, with unresolved D. The CDR3 is 14 residues long. Per germline, CDR1 LGHDT and CDR2 YNNKEL (reference sequence). V lost 4 bases, J lost 4 bases, and 13 bases lay in between. CDR3 coding DNA: TGTGCCAGCAGCCCCCGATCAGGAGTCTATGGCTACACCTTC. As protein: CASSPRSGVYGYTF.

This chain uses TRBV2 with TRBJ2-7; perhaps TRBD1 as D (6 bases). The CDR3 spans 12 residues. Looked up from germline, CDR1 is SNHLY and CDR2 is FYNNEI. The CDR3 DNA reads TGTGGAACTAGGGGGAAGACCTACGAGCAGTACTTC. It yields the protein CGTRGKTYEQYF.

This clonotype was observed a few times. V and J are TRBV12-3 or TRBV12-4 and TRBJ2-7; the match to TRBD2 covers 10 bases. With V trimmed by 7 bases and J by 0 bases, 3 bases remained unmatched. This CDR3 is built from 14 residues. The CDR3 sequence is CASTTSGASYEQYF. The CDR3 DNA sequence: TGTGCCAGCACTACTAGCGGGGCCTCCTACGAGCAGTACTTC.

Ten or more counts support this clonotype. This chain uses TRBV11-1 with TRBJ2-1; possible D gene TRBD2, 5 bases. V dropped 5 bases and J dropped 4 bases, with 15 bases sitting between them. Germline V gives CDR1 SGHAT, CDR2 FQDESV (reference sequence). The CDR3 length is 15 residues. In DNA form, the CDR3 reads TGTGCCAGCAGCCCCCCGGGGAGCCCATACAATGAGCAGTTCTTC. It yields the protein CASSPPGSPYNEQFF.

This clonotype was detected many times. V is TRBV7-9 and J is TRBJ2-7; D remains unclear. This CDR3 contains 12 residues. Germline CDR1 SEHNR, CDR2 FQNEAQ (reference sequence). Trimming cost V 1 base and J 7 bases, with 8 bases left between them. CDR3: CASSLGNLEQYF. CDR3 in DNA: TGTGCCAGCAGCTTAGGGAACCTAGAGCAGTACTTC.

DNA for the CDR3: TGTGCCAGCAACAGGCTAAACCAAGAGACCCAGTACTTC. As protein: CASNRLNQETQYF. The chain combines TRBV2 with TRBJ2-5; D might be TRBD1 (5 bases). There are 13 residues in the CDR3. Germline CDR1 reads SNHLY; CDR2 reads FYNNEI. The ends were cut back, 7 bases at V and 0 bases at J, with 9 bases in the middle.

This clonotype was recorded a few times. The chain's CDR3 is CASSITRRSYNEQFF. The CDR3 DNA reads TGTGCCAGTAGTATTACCCGAAGGTCCTACAATGAGCAGTTCTTC. The chain is built from TRBV19 and TRBJ2-1; D is ambiguous. Trimming stripped 3 bases from V and 1 base from J, with 10 bases between. This CDR3 contains 15 residues. CDR1 and CDR2 from the germline V gene are LNHDA and SQIVND (reference sequence).

This clonotype was seen at least ten times. The chain couples TRBV27 to TRBJ2-3, with D hard to call. The CDR3 has 13 residues. In germline, CDR1 is MNHEY, CDR2 SMNVEV (reference sequence). Trimming took 3 bases from V and 2 from J, leaving 6 bases between them. CDR3 residues: CASSLGTTDTQYF. CDR3 bases: TGTGCCAGCAGTTTGGGAACCACAGATACGCAGTATTTT.

This clonotype was counted many times. This chain connects TRBV28 to TRBJ1-1, with D unresolved. There are 12 residues in the CDR3. V was clipped by 2 bases and J by 7 bases, with 8 bases between them. The germline gives CDR1 MDHEN, CDR2 SYDVKM. CDR3 sequence (DNA): TGTGCCAGCAGTTTAAATAAGCTTGAAGCTTTCTTT. It is translated as CASSLNKLEAFF. The variable domain in full, completed from reference TRBV28 and TRBJ1-1, reads DVKVTQSSRYLVKRTGEKVFLECVQDMDHENMFWYRQDPGLGLRLIYFSYDVKMKEKGDIPEGYSVSREKKERFSLILESASTNQTSMYLCASSLNKLEAFFGQGTRLTVV.

The V and J genes are TRBV4-1 and TRBJ1-1; D is unclear. The germline gives CDR1 MGHRA, CDR2 YSYEKL. V was trimmed by 6 bases and J by 1 base, leaving 9 bases between them. CDR3 length: 13 residues. The CDR3 is CASRVGQNTEAFF. For the CDR3, the DNA is TGCGCCAGCAGGGTGGGCCAGAACACTGAAGCTTTCTTT.

The chain couples TRBV13 to TRBJ1-3; D ambiguous. V lost 5 bases to trimming and J lost 0 bases, with 11 bases between them. The germline V gene encodes CDR1 PRHDT and CDR2 FYEKMQ (reference sequence). CDR3 length: 15 residues. DNA for the CDR3: TGTGCCAGCAGCCCTGGACCCAACTCTGGAAACACCATATATTTT. Translation gives CASSPGPNSGNTIYF. Full variable domain (missing parts from reference TRBV13 and TRBJ1-3): AAGVIQSPRHLIKEKRETATLKCYPIPRHDTVYWYQQGPGQDPQFLISFYEKMQSDKGSIPDRFSAQQFSDYHSELNMSSLELGDSALYFCASSPGPNSGNTIYFGEGSWLTVV.

This clonotype was detected many times. This chain links TRBV30 with TRBJ2-7; TRBD2 agrees at 14 bases. The germline V gene has CDR1 GTSNPN and CDR2 SVGIG (reference sequence). The CDR3 consists of 13 residues. CDR3 amino acids: CAVGTSGSYEQYF. In DNA, the CDR3 is TGTGCAGTCGGGACTAGCGGGAGCTACGAGCAGTACTTC.

This clonotype has at least ten counts. The junction and the germline gene differ at one end; a read error may be behind it. The V gene is TRBV12-3 or TRBV12-4, the J gene TRBJ2-5; D gene unclear. The CDR3 extends over 13 amino acids. This chain's CDR3 is CASRLAGVETQYF. The DNA of the CDR3 is TGTGCCAGCAGATTAGCTGGGGTGGAGACCCAGTACTTC.

The chain uses TRBV20-1 and TRBJ2-1; D perhaps matches TRBD1 (6 bases). The CDR3 loop spans 12 amino acids. From germline, CDR1 is DFQATT and CDR2 SNEGSKA (reference sequence). V was trimmed by 5 bases and J by 3 bases, leaving 8 bases between them. CDR3 sequence reads: CSAQTGYNEQFF. The CDR3 nucleotides read TGCAGTGCTCAGACAGGCTACAATGAGCAGTTCTTC.

This clonotype was seen ten or more times. This CDR3 is CSAHQGRNEQFF. The CDR3 nucleotides are TGCAGCGCCCATCAGGGGAGGAATGAGCAGTTCTTC. V is TRBV29-1 and J is TRBJ2-1; D is perhaps TRBD1 or TRBD2 (6 bases each). The CDR3 covers 12 residues. Trimming took 7 bases from V and 7 from J, leaving 14 bases between them. CDR1 is SQVTM, CDR2 ANQGSEA, per germline.

At least ten counts were recorded for this clonotype. The rearrangement uses TRBV6-5 and TRBJ2-1; no clear D. The CDR3 sequence is 12 residues long. Germline assignment: CDR1 MNHEY and CDR2 SVGAGI. Trimming shortened V by 2 bases and J by 7 bases, and 6 bases separated the two germline ends. The CDR3 protein is CASSYPPNEQFF. DNA of the CDR3: TGTGCCAGCAGTTACCCCCCTAATGAGCAGTTCTTC.

Many counts were recorded for this clonotype. This sequence joins TRBV6-2 or TRBV6-3 and TRBJ2-5; the D gene is possibly TRBD2 (5 bases). Between the trimmed V and J ends, which lost 2 bases and 1 base, there was a span of 8 bases. From germline, CDR1 is MNHEY and CDR2 SVGEGT. CDR3 length: 14 residues. In DNA, the CDR3 is TGTGCCAGCAGTTACGAGGGAATCCAAGAGACCCAGTACTTC. Its protein product is CASSYEGIQETQYF.

This clonotype was counted many times. This chain joins TRBV12-3 or TRBV12-4 and TRBJ2-5; 11 bases agree with TRBD2. The V segment lost 3 bases and the J segment 4 bases; nucleotides outside the gene matches: 7. This CDR3 spans 16 amino acids. In DNA, the CDR3 is TGTGCCAGCAGTTTTACTAGCGGGAGATTTCTAGAGACCCAGTACTTC. The encoded protein is CASSFTSGRFLETQYF.

This clonotype appeared a few times. The genes are TRBV19 and TRBJ1-1; D remains ambiguous. The V end lost 5 bases, the J end lost 4 bases, and 11 bases lay between the germline ends. There are 13 residues in the CDR3. CDR1 and CDR2 from the germline V gene are LNHDA and SQIVND (reference sequence). The DNA for the CDR3 is TGTGCCAGTAGTCCCCCAGTGGGCACTGAAGCTTTCTTT. This translates into CASSPPVGTEAFF.